This T cell receptor beta chain was recorded in a study of regulatory T cells in long-lasting Graves disease. General observations from the study: Newly diagnosed patients shared 1,000 or so public clonotypes; persistent patients shared some 2,700.

Time point denoted: persistent/refractory GD, antithyroid drugs over 5 years with positive TRAb. Following extraction of RNA from PBMCs, that RNA was used to make the TCR library. Construction of TCR beta libraries relied on iRepertoire HTBI primers and on Arm-PCR targeting CDR3 regions. MiXCR, applied by TCRdb to the multiplex PCR reads, yields one record per CDR3 protein. The table has fewer than 550,000 distinct CDR3 sequences, 20% to 25% seen once. At least ten counts were recorded for this clonotype. Its antigen is not known. Trimming took 6 bases from V and 3 from J, leaving 14 bases between them. CDR3 length equals 15 residues. In germline, CDR1 is MDHEN, CDR2 SYDVKM.

The sample was peripheral blood mononuclear cells (PBMCs), taken when the disease was refractory, from a patient treated with antithyroid drugs. The chain has TRBV28 and TRBJ2-2; no clear D gene. The receptor was derived from a female donor with Graves disease. This CDR3 is CASSQGILDTGELFF. In DNA form, the CDR3 reads TGTGCCAGCAGCCAAGGGATTTTGGACACCGGGGAGCTGTTTTTT.